This T cell receptor (beta chain) was sequenced during a study of tumor-infiltrating lymphocytes in glioblastoma multiforme. Study findings and constraints: No surface-marker sorting into functional T cell subtypes was done. RNA-based TCR sequencing may distort clone frequencies, since cells carry unequal TCR transcript numbers. The TCR and somatic mutation analysis included just one glioblastoma patient.

In germline, CDR1 is LGHNA, CDR2 YNFKEQ. This CDR3 contains 16 residues. A note on this clonotype: The antigen is not known. One end of the junction fails to match germline, which may point to a read error.

Multiple V-beta primers and a C-beta primer amplified TCRB from RNA. Input was around 0.5 ug total RNA, reverse-transcribed with a C-beta primer. MiXCR was run by TCRdb on the multiplex PCR reads, yielding one entry per CDR3 protein. The sample contains nearly 20,000 distinct CDR3 sequences, about 70% of which appear only once. The receptor's source is a male donor with glioblastoma. This chain links TRBV4-2 with TRBJ2-3; D possibly corresponds to TRBD2 (6 bases). The specimen sequenced was peripheral blood. The DNA of the CDR3 is TGTGCCAGTAGCCTCGCCCCCGGCGGAGGGGCATATACGCAGTATTTT. It yields the protein CASSLAPGGGAYTQYF.